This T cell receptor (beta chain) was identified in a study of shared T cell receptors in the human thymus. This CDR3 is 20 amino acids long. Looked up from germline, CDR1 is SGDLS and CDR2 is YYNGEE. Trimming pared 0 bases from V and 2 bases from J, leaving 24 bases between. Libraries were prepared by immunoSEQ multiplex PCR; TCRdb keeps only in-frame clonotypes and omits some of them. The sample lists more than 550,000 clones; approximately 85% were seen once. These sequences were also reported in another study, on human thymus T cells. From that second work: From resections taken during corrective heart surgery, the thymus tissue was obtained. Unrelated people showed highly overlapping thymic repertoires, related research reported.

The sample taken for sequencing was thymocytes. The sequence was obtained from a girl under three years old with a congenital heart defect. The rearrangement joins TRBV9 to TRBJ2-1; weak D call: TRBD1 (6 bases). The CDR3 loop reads CASSVAKDSNSGVPYNEQFF. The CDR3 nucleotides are TGTGCCAGCAGCGTAGCCAAGGACAGCAACAGCGGTGTTCCCTACAATGAGCAGTTCTTC.